This record concerns one T cell receptor (beta chain) sequence. These data are taken from a study of blood T cell repertoires in COVID-19. Study at large: Acute and convalescent COVID-19 specimens originated in the United States, Italy and Spain.

Trimming took 1 base from V and 8 from J; bases not matched to a gene: 9. The CDR3 consists of 15 residues. Germline V gives CDR1 SGHRS, CDR2 YFSETQ. Original processing notes: Counts of nucleated cells, estimated from reference gene primer amplification, were obtained. Produced via immunoSEQ multiplex PCR; TCRdb's table is partial and in-frame only. V, J and clone size reflect that table, while D and trimming were determined from the DNA. The sample has over 130,000 clones; about nine tenths are singletons. What was sequenced was peripheral blood. This clonotype was sampled from a woman older than 75 with acute or convalescent COVID-19. The V gene is TRBV5-1, the J gene TRBJ2-1; the match to TRBD1 covers 7 bases. CDR3 bases: TGCGCCAGCAGCTTGATGGGACAGAGTTCTTATGAGCAGTTCTTC. It specifies CASSLMGQSSYEQFF.